A single sample gave rise to the 10 T cell receptor beta chains below, sequenced in a study of beta chain features in type 1 diabetes. Reverse transcribing all isolated RNA meant expressed TCRB transcripts were sequenced. Using immunoSEQ multiplex PCR, the repertoire was profiled, and TCRdb retains in-frame clones only, with some absent. The sample shows about 620,000 clones, 15% of them seen only once. The sample consisted of naive CD4+ T cells from blood. All receptors derive from a man in his late teens or twenties in good health.

This clone was seen only a few times. The CDR3 spells CASSEGLFTEAFF. The CDR3 DNA is TGTGCCAGCAGTGAGGGGCTGTTCACTGAAGCTTTCTTT. This sequence joins TRBV25-1 and TRBJ1-1; D might be TRBD1 (5 bases). The length of the CDR3 is 13 residues. Germline values: CDR1 MGHDK, CDR2 SYGVNS. The germline V and J ends were trimmed by 3 bases and 4 bases, with 9 bases remaining between them. Supplemented by reference TRBV25-1 and TRBJ1-1, the full variable domain reads EADIYQTPRYLVIGTGKKITLECSQTMGHDKMYWYQQDPGMELHLIHYSYGVNSTEKGDLSSESTVSRIRTEHFPLTLESARPSHTSQYLCASSEGLFTEAFFGQGTRLTVV.

This clone was seen a handful of times. The chain employs TRBV10-3 and TRBJ2-3; TRBD2 aligns across 11 bases. Trimming removed 7 bases from V and 2 bases from J; junction bases left unmatched: 8. This CDR3 has 16 amino acids. Germline loops: CDR1 ENHRY, CDR2 SYGVKD. The DNA for the CDR3 is TGTGCCATCAAGCCCCTAGCGGGGGGCCCCACAGATACGCAGTATTTT. Its protein is CAIKPLAGGPTDTQYF.

This clone was seen at least ten times. In DNA form, the CDR3 reads TGTGCCAGCAGCCATCCCGGGACTAGCGGGAGGTACAATGAGCAGTTCTTC. Its translation: CASSHPGTSGRYNEQFF. The gene calls are TRBV14 and TRBJ2-1; 15 bases align to TRBD2. The CDR3 is 17 amino acids. J was trimmed by 4 bases and V by 3 bases; bases with no gene match: 4. The V gene's germline CDR1 is SGHDN and CDR2 FVKESK.

For this clone: In this CDR3 the conserved last residue, phenylalanine or tryptophan, is missing, so a read error is likely. The limits of the CDR3 on the DNA are not certain, so only TCRdb's listed CDR3 is given. This chain joins TRBV18 and TRBJ1-1; the table calls TRBD1, which could not be checked here. Germline CDR1 reads KGHSH; CDR2 reads LQKENI. The CDR3 has 12 amino acids, counting both end residues. CDR3 protein: CASSPGHFALML.

The chain has TRBV9 and TRBJ2-1, with 7 bases identical to TRBD2. CDR1 and CDR2 (germline): SGDLS, YYNGEE. The CDR3 length is 13 residues. Trimming cost V 4 bases and J 6 bases; bases outside gene matches: 4. The CDR3 loop is CASSPRGGNEQFF. As DNA, the CDR3 is TGTGCCAGCAGCCCCCGCGGGGGCAATGAGCAGTTCTTC.

The genes are TRBV11-1 and TRBJ2-1, with 7 nucleotides matching TRBD1. From germline, CDR1 is SGHAT and CDR2 FQDESV (reference sequence). The CDR3 runs to 14 residues. J lost 2 bases, V lost 3 bases, and 1 base had no gene match. The chain's CDR3 is CASSFGTAYNEQFF. The CDR3 bases are TGTGCCAGCAGCTTTGGGACAGCCTACAATGAGCAGTTCTTC.

The rearrangement links TRBV11-3 to TRBJ2-5; D is uncertain. The CDR3 contains 13 residues. With 1 base removed from V and 4 bases from J, the gap between germline ends came to 7 bases. CDR1 is SGHNT and CDR2 is YENEEA in the germline V gene. This chain's CDR3 is CASSLGPRETQYF. The CDR3 region has the DNA TGTGCCAGCAGCTTAGGGCCGAGAGAGACCCAGTACTTC.

This clone turned up a few times. The chain recombines TRBV28 with TRBJ1-2; 10 nucleotides align to TRBD1. This CDR3 is built from 13 residues. In germline, CDR1 is MDHEN, CDR2 SYDVKM. Trimming removed 6 bases from V and 6 bases from J; junction bases left unmatched: 4. The CDR3 DNA reads as TGTGCCAGCAGCTCCGGGACAGGGGATGGCTACACCTTC. Translated, it gives CASSSGTGDGYTF.

The rearrangement uses TRBV7-2 and TRBJ2-5; D may be TRBD1 (6 bases). Trimming stripped 5 bases from V and 1 base from J, with 14 bases between. The germline V gene encodes CDR1 SGHTA and CDR2 FQGNSA. CDR3 size: 15 residues. The DNA for the CDR3 is TGTGCCAGCAGCGGCTCGGGACAAACCCAAGAGACCCAGTACTTC. Translation gives CASSGSGQTQETQYF. Using reference TRBV7-2 and TRBJ2-5 for the parts outside the CDR3, the full variable domain is GAGVSQSPSNKVTEKGKDVELRCDPISGHTALYWYRQSLGQGLEFLIYFQGNSAPDKSGLPSDRFSAERTGGSVSTLTIQRTQQEDSAVYLCASSGSGQTQETQYFGPGTRLLVL.

This clone was picked up many times. The gene calls are TRBV28 and TRBJ2-3; 8 positions match TRBD1. Unmatched junction bases numbered 3, after V lost 6 bases and J lost 4 bases. Germline CDR1 and CDR2: MDHEN and SYDVKM. CDR3 length: 13 residues. The CDR3 DNA reads as TGTGCCAGCAGCGCACAGGGGGCAGATACGCAGTATTTT. Translated: CASSAQGADTQYF. Full variable domain (remainder filled in from reference TRBV28 and TRBJ2-3): DVKVTQSSRYLVKRTGEKVFLECVQDMDHENMFWYRQDPGLGLRLIYFSYDVKMKEKGDIPEGYSVSREKKERFSLILESASTNQTSMYLCASSAQGADTQYFGPGTRLTVL.